This TCR beta chain was sequenced for a study of blood T cell repertoires in COVID-19 (TCRdb year 2020). Describing the broader study: Samples covering the acute and convalescent phases of COVID-19 were provided by collaborators in the United States, Italy and Spain. The sample metadata nearly always contained a de-identified subject ID, COVID-19 status, age in years and sex. Subjects who had been exposed to COVID-19, were actively infected with it, or had recovered from it provided the deeply sampled blood TCRbeta repertoires that made up the dataset. The samples were drawn from the first 160 participants of the ongoing ImmuneRACE study and from about 1,200 subjects provided by 6 global collaborators. The prospective study material was composed of cDNA or gDNA derived from T cells, B-cell-depleted T cells, or PBMCs. The repertoires were released in a freely available public database intended as a resource for research on the immune response to SARS-CoV-2. Where HLA class I and class II types were available, the types were taken from metadata supplied by the sample provider, not from assay-based typing. Study-wide conclusions, independent of this receptor: How much clinical and demographic metadata was included differed by source and by participant, and the metadata was provided uncurated.

One collaborating source in Seattle enrolled patients during active infection and followed them longitudinally through the course of disease. Each collaborating institution followed its own protocols to collect whole blood in K2EDTA tubes. For TCRbeta analysis, collaborators shipped samples as frozen whole blood, isolated PBMCs, or DNA extracted from either of those sample types. TCRbeta CDR3 regions were amplified from genomic DNA using the immunoSEQ Assay, a bias-controlled multiplex PCR. Concerning the study's data processing: The number of nucleated cells in each sample was estimated by amplification of reference gene primers within the assay. Sequence reads were collapsed and filtered to measure the absolute abundance of every unique TCRbeta CDR3 rearrangement. For each sample, productive Simpson clonality was calculated by taking the square root of Simpson's diversity index across productive rearrangements. The immuneACCESS repertoire file appears here via TCRdb, limited to in-frame rearrangements. These files lack a portion of the clones; in checked studies, under half of the deficit traces to unresolved V genes, and the cause of the others is not known. The V and J calls and clone size are taken from that table; D and trimming were inferred from the DNA. This sample holds more than 200,000 clones; around 90% were observed only once. Of the sample, about 5% falls within the top ten clones.

On this clone itself: The antigen this receptor binds is unknown. Per-base qualities were not stored, and no clone one base away is much larger.

The CDR3, from cysteine to phenylalanine, totals 15 residues. Here the CDR3 DNA is all that survives: 45 bases in frame from base 1. Trimming takes 6 bases off V and 2 bases off J; junction bases not matched to a gene: 5. As encoded in the germline V gene, CDR1 is SGHAT while CDR2 is FQNNGV. Recombination connected TRBV11-2 to TRBJ2-1; TRBD2 lines up with 9 middle nucleotides. The sample consisted of peripheral blood. The sequence derives from a woman aged 55-69 years with COVID-19, enrolled during active disease. The base sequence is TGTGCCAGCAGGCCTTCTAGCGGGACCTACAATGAGCAGTTCTTC. Translated, it gives CASRPSSGTYNEQFF.